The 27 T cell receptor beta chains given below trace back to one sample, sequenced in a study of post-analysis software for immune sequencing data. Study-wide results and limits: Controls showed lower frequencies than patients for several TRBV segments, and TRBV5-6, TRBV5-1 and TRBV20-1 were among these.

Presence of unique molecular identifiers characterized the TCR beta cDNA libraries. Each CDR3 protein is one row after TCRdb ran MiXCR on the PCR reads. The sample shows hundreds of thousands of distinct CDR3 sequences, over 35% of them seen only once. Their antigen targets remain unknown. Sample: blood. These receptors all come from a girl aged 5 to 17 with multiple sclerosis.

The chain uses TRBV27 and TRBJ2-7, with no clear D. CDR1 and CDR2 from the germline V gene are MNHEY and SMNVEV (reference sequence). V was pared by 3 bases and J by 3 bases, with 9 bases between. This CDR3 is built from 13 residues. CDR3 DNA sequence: TGTGCCAGCAGTTTTGGGCAGGACTACGAGCAGTACTTC. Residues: CASSFGQDYEQYF.

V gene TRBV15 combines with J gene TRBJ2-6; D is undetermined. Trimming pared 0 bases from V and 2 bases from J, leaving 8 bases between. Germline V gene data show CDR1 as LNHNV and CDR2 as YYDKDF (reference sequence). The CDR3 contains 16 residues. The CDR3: CATSRDLTAGANVLTF. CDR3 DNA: TGTGCCACCAGCAGAGATCTAACAGCTGGGGCCAACGTCCTGACTTTC.

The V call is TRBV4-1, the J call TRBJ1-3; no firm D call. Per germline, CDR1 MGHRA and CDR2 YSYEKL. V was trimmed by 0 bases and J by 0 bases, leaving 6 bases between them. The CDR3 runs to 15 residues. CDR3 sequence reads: CASSQDRTSGNTIYF. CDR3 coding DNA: TGCGCCAGCAGCCAAGACAGGACCTCTGGAAACACCATATATTTT.

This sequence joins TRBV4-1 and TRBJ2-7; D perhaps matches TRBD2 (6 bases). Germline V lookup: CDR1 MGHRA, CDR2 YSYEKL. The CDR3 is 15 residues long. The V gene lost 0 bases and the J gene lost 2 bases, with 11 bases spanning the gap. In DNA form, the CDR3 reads TGCGCCAGCAGCCAAGAATCCGGGAGTACCTACGAGCAGTACTTC. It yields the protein CASSQESGSTYEQYF.

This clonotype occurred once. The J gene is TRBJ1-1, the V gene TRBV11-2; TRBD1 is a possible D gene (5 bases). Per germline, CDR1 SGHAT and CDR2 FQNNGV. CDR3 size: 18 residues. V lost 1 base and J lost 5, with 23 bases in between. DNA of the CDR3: TGTGCCAGCAGCTTAGTTATAGGGTCGTCAGTCGAGGGGACTGAAGCTTTCTTT. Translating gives CASSLVIGSSVEGTEAFF. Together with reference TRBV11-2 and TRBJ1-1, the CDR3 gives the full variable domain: EAGVAQSPRYKIIEKRQSVAFWCNPISGHATLYWYQQILGQGPKLLIQFQNNGVVDDSQLPKDRFSAERLKGVDSTLKIQPAKLEDSAVYLCASSLVIGSSVEGTEAFFGQGTRLTVV.

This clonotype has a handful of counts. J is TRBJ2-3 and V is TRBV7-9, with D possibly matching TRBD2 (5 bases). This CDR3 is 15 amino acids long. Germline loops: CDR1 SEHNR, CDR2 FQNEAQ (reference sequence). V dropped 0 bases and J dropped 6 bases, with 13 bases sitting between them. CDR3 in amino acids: CASSLARLALDTQYF. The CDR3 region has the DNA TGTGCCAGCAGCTTAGCGCGTCTAGCTTTGGATACGCAGTATTTT.

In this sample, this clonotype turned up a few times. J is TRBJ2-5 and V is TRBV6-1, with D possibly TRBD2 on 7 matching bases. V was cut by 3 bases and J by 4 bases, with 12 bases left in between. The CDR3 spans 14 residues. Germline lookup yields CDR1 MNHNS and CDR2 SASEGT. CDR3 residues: CASSERGRGETQYF. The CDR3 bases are TGTGCCAGCAGTGAGCGGGGGCGCGGAGAGACCCAGTACTTC.

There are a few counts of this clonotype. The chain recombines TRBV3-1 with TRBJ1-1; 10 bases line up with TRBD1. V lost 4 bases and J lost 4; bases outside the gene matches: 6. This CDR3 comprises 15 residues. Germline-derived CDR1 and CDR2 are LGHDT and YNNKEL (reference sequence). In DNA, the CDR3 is TGTGCCAGCAGCCCCAAGACAGGGGGCCGCACTGAAGCTTTCTTT. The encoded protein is CASSPKTGGRTEAFF.

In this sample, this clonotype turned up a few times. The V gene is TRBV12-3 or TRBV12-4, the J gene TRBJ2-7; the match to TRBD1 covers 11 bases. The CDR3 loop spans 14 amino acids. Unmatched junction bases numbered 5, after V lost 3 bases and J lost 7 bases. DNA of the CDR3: TGTGCCAGCAGTTTTGGACAGGGGGCGGTGGAGCAGTACTTC. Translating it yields CASSFGQGAVEQYF.

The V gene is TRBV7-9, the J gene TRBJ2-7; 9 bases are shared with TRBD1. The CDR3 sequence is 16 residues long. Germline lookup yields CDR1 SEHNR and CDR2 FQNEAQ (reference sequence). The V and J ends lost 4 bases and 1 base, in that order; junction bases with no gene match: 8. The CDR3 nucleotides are TGTGCCAGCAGCTCCCAGGCCGGGACAGGGTCCTACGAGCAGTACTTC. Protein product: CASSSQAGTGSYEQYF. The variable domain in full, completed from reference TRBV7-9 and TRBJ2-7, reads DTGVSQNPRHKITKRGQNVTFRCDPISEHNRLYWYRQTLGQGPEFLTYFQNEAQLEKSRLLSDRFSAERPKGSFSTLEIQRTEQGDSAMYLCASSSQAGTGSYEQYFGPGTRLTVT.

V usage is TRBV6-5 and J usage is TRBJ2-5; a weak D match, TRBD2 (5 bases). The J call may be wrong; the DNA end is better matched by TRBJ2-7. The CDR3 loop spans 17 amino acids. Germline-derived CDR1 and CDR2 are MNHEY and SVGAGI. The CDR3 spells CASSYSMVGGSVYEQYF. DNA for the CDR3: TGTGCCAGCAGTTACTCGATGGTTGGAGGCAGCGTCTACGAGCAGTACTTC.

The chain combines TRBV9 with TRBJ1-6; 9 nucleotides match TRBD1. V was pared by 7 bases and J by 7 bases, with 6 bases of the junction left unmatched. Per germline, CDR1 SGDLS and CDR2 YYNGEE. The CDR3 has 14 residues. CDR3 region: CASSRTGENSPLHF. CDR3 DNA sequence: TGTGCCAGCTCAAGGACAGGGGAAAATTCACCCCTCCACTTT.

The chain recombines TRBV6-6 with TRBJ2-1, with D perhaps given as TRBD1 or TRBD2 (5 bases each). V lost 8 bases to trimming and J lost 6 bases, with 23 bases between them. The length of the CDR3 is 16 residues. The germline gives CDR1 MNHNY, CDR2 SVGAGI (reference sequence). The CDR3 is CASRTRGETVGNEQFF. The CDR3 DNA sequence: TGTGCCAGCCGAACCCGAGGGGAAACCGTCGGCAATGAGCAGTTCTTC.

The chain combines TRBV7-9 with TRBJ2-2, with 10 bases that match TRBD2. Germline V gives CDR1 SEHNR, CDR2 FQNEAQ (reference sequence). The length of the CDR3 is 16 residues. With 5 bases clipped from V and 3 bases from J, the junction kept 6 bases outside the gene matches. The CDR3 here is CASSPTSGTYTGELFF. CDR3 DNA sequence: TGTGCCAGCAGCCCCACTAGCGGGACATACACCGGGGAGCTGTTTTTT. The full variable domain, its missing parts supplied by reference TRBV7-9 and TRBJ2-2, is DTGVSQNPRHKITKRGQNVTFRCDPISEHNRLYWYRQTLGQGPEFLTYFQNEAQLEKSRLLSDRFSAERPKGSFSTLEIQRTEQGDSAMYLCASSPTSGTYTGELFFGEGSRLTVL.

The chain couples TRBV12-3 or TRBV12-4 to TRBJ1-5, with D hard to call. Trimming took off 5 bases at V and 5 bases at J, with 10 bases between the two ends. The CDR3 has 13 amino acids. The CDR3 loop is CASSPRFHQPQHF. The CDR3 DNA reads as TGTGCCAGCAGTCCTCGGTTTCATCAGCCCCAGCATTTT.

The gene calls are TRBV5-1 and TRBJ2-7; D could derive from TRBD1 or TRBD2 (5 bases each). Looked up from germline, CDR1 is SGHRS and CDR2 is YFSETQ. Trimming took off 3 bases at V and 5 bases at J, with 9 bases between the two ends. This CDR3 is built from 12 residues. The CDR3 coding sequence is TGCGCCAGCAGCTCGTTGGGGGACGAGCAGTACTTC. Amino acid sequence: CASSSLGDEQYF.

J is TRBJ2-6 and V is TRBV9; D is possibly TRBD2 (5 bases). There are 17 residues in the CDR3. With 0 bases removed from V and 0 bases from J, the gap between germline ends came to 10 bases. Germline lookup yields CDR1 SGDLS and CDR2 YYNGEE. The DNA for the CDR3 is TGTGCCAGCAGCGTAGAGGGCACTAGCTCTGGGGCCAACGTCCTGACTTTC. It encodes CASSVEGTSSGANVLTF.

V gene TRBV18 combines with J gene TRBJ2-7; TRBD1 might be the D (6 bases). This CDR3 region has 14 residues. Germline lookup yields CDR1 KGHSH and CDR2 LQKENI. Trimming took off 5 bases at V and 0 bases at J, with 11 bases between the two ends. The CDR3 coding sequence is TGTGCCAGCTCAGCCCGGGACACCTCCTACGAGCAGTACTTC. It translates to CASSARDTSYEQYF.

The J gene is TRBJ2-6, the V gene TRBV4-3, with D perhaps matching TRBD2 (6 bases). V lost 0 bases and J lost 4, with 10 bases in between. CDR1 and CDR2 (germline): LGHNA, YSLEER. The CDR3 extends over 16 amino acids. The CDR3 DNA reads TGCGCCAGCAGCCAAGAGGAGGGTTCAGGGGCCAACGTCCTGACTTTC. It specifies CASSQEEGSGANVLTF.

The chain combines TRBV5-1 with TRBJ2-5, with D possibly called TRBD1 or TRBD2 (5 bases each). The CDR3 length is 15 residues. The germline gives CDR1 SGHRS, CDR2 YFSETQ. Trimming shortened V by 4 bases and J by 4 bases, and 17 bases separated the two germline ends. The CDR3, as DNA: TGCGCCAGCAGCAGTATGAGAGGGGCGGGAGAGACCCAGTACTTC. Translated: CASSSMRGAGETQYF.

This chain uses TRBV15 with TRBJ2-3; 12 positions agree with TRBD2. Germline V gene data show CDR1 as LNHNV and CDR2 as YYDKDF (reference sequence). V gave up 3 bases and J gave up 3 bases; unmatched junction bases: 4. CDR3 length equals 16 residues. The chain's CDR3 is CATSSLAGGGTDTQYF. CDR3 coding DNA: TGTGCCACCAGCAGTCTAGCGGGAGGGGGTACAGATACGCAGTATTTT.

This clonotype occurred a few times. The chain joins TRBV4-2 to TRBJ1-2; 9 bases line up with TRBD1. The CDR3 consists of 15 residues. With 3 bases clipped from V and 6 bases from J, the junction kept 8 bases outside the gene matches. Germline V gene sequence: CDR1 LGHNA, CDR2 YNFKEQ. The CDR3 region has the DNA TGTGCCAGCAGCCAGGGGGACAGGGAAAGGGATGGCTACACCTTC. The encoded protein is CASSQGDRERDGYTF.

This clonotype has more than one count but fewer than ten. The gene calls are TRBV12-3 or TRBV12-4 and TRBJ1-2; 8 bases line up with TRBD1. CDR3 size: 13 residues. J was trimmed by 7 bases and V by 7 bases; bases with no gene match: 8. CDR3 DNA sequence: TGTGCCAGCAATATCCAGGGGGCATCTGGCTACACCTTC. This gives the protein CASNIQGASGYTF.

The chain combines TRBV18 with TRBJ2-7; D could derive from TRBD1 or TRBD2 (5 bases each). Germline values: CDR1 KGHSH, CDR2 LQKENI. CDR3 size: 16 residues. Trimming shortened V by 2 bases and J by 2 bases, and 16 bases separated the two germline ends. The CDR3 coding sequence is TGTGCCAGCTCACCAGTGGCAGGGACCGATACCTACGAGCAGTACTTC. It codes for CASSPVAGTDTYEQYF.

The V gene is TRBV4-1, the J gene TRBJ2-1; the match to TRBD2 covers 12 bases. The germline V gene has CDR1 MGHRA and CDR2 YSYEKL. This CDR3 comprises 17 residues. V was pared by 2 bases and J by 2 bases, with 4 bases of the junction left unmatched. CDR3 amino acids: CASSQRRTSGAYNEQFF. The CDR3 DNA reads TGCGCCAGCAGCCAAAGGAGGACTAGCGGGGCCTACAATGAGCAGTTCTTC.

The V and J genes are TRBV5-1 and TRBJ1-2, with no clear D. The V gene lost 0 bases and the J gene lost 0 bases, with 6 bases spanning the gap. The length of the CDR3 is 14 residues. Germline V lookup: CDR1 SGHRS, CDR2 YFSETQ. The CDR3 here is CASSLGITNYGYTF. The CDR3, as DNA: TGCGCCAGCAGCTTGGGAATCACTAACTATGGCTACACCTTC.

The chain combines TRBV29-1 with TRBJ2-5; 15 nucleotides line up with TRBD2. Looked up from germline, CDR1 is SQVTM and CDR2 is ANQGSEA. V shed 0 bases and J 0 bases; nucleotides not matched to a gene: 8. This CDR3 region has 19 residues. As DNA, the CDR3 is TGCAGCGTTGAAGATCGCCGGACTAGCGGGAGGGTCTACCAAGAGACCCAGTACTTC. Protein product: CSVEDRRTSGRVYQETQYF.